The 20 T cell receptor beta chains below all came from one sample that was sequenced in a study of regulatory T cells in long-lasting Graves disease (dated by TCRdb to about 2021). Per the publication, the time point label means: newly diagnosed GD, antithyroid drugs for less than 3 months. RNA was extracted from PBMCs in TRIzol for both TCR sequencing and RNA sequencing. Libraries were made using multiplex PCR. Sequencing used an Illumina HiSeq 4000. To build TCR beta libraries, CDR3 regions were amplified by Arm-PCR using iRepertoire HTBI primers. TCRdb trimmed public reads at Q25 via fastp, called clones via MiXCR and kept in-frame beta chains. CDR3 protein sequences are deduplicated, and each keeps its most common genes and DNA. This sample gives more than 300,000 distinct CDR3 sequences in total; roughly 17% of them show up just once. Around 20% of the sample goes to the ten largest clones. The same data also went into a second study, on T cells in Graves' hyperthyroidism and ophthalmopathy.

This material consisted of peripheral blood mononuclear cells (PBMCs), taken at new diagnosis, from a patient treated with antithyroid drugs. The receptors come from a woman between 18 and 30 years old with Graves disease. Donor details come from another sample of the same person, matched by shared clones.

Comment on this clonotype: A read error may be the cause here, since a much bigger clone is one base away. The J gene is TRBJ2-1, the V gene TRBV13, with 10 bases identical to TRBD2. The CDR3 consists of 16 residues. CDR1 is PRHDT and CDR2 is FYEKMQ in the germline V gene (reference sequence). Trimming at V came to 5 bases and at J to 4 bases, leaving 8 bases not matched to a gene. The CDR3 sequence is CASSPPSSGGYNEQFF. CDR3 coding DNA: TGTGCCAGCAGCCCCCCGTCTAGCGGGGGATACAATGAGCAGTTCTTC.

The chain has TRBV6-1 and TRBJ2-2, with 12 bases identical to TRBD2. The CDR3 is 15 residues long. Germline V gene sequence: CDR1 MNHNS, CDR2 SASEGT. The V segment lost 8 bases and the J segment 7 bases; nucleotides outside the gene matches: 8. The CDR3 loop reads CASQRLAGDLGELFF. The DNA of the CDR3 is TGTGCCAGCCAAAGACTAGCGGGAGACCTCGGGGAGCTGTTTTTT.

J is TRBJ2-4 and V is TRBV6-9; D might be TRBD1 or TRBD2, each matching 5 bases. Germline V gene sequence: CDR1 MNHGY, CDR2 SVAAGI. This CDR3 contains 16 residues. V was pared by 3 bases and J by 6 bases, with 18 bases between. This CDR3 is CASSYPPGTIGNIQYF. The CDR3 coding sequence is TGTGCCAGCAGTTACCCACCCGGGACGATAGGAAACATTCAGTACTTC.

The rearrangement joins TRBV29-1 to TRBJ2-7, with 7 bases fitting TRBD1. V dropped 4 bases and J dropped 3; count of bases not matched to a gene: 12. The CDR3 runs 15 residues. Germline V gene sequence: CDR1 SQVTM, CDR2 ANQGSEA. CDR3 bases: TGCAGCGTTGGGGTCCTGACAGGGATGTTCTACGAGCAGTACTTC. Protein product: CSVGVLTGMFYEQYF.

This clonotype was recorded at least ten times. This chain uses TRBV2 with TRBJ1-5; 8 positions match TRBD1. CDR1 and CDR2 (germline): SNHLY, FYNNEI. The CDR3 contains 15 residues. Unmatched junction bases numbered 7, after V lost 2 bases and J lost 7 bases. CDR3 in amino acids: CASSEQGQGLQPQHF. For the CDR3, the DNA is TGTGCCAGCAGTGAACAAGGACAGGGATTACAGCCCCAGCATTTT.

This clonotype came up many times. This chain uses TRBV7-9 with TRBJ1-1, with TRBD1 matching over 9 bases. V was clipped by 1 base and J by 5 bases; unmatched bases: 8. Germline loops: CDR1 SEHNR, CDR2 FQNEAQ (reference sequence). There are 16 residues in the CDR3. CDR3: CASSLGSTGGWTEAFF. CDR3 bases: TGTGCCAGCAGCTTAGGGTCGACAGGGGGATGGACTGAAGCTTTCTTT.

As for this clonotype: A much larger clone lies a single base off, so this may be a read error. This chain links TRBV3-1 with TRBJ1-2; no definite D call. Germline loops: CDR1 LGHDT, CDR2 YNNKEL (reference sequence). V shed 0 bases and J shed 7 bases, with 9 bases lying between them. This CDR3 spans 13 amino acids. The CDR3 DNA is TGTGCCAGCAGCCAAGACAGAACCTGTGGCTACACCTTC. Its protein is CASSQDRTCGYTF.

The rearrangement joins TRBV15 to TRBJ2-1, with 15 bases that match TRBD2. This CDR3 is built from 17 residues. The germline gives CDR1 LNHNV, CDR2 YYDKDF (reference sequence). V was pared by 2 bases and J by 8 bases, with 7 bases of the junction left unmatched. Here the CDR3 reads CATSRSSGTSGRYEQFF. The CDR3 region has the DNA TGTGCCACCAGCAGATCATCCGGGACTAGCGGGAGGTATGAGCAGTTCTTC.

The V and J genes are TRBV19 and TRBJ2-7; D ambiguous. The CDR3 spans 14 residues. Looked up from germline, CDR1 is LNHDA and CDR2 is SQIVND (reference sequence). The V gene lost 6 bases and the J gene lost 2 bases, with 14 bases spanning the gap. Here the CDR3 DNA reads TGTGCCAGTAGGCAGGCAGCAGGAACCTACGAGCAGTACTTC. Amino acids: CASRQAAGTYEQYF.

This clonotype was recorded at least ten times. The chain employs TRBV6-1 and TRBJ2-5; 9 bases fit TRBD1. Germline lookup yields CDR1 MNHNS and CDR2 SASEGT. After removal of 1 base from V and 5 bases from J, the junction contained 8 bases not matched to a gene. The CDR3 loop spans 16 amino acids. The CDR3 loop is CASSEGGQGAFETQYF. DNA for the CDR3: TGTGCCAGCAGTGAAGGGGGACAGGGAGCCTTTGAGACCCAGTACTTC.

As regards this clonotype: The CDR3 does not close with the conserved phenylalanine or tryptophan, likely indicating a read error. No DNA is shown, since the ends of the CDR3 on it are uncertain; the CDR3 is the one TCRdb lists. V and J are TRBV20-1 and TRBJ2-7; the D call of TRBD1 is as the table states it, not checked on the DNA. Germline V lookup: CDR1 DFQATT, CDR2 SNEGSKA (reference sequence). With termini counted, the CDR3 has 10 amino acids. CDR3 region: CSVPGTARHL.

The CDR3 is CASNTVAGGTGELFF. The DNA for the CDR3 is TGTGCCAGTAACACAGTAGCGGGAGGAACCGGGGAGCTGTTTTTT. The V gene is TRBV19, the J gene TRBJ2-2; 10 bases line up with TRBD2. The germline V gene encodes CDR1 LNHDA and CDR2 SQIVND (reference sequence). This CDR3 region has 15 residues. The ends lost 7 bases at V and 5 bases at J; junction bases unmatched: 7.

This clonotype was observed a few times. An end of the junction differs from the germline gene, which may be a read error. J is TRBJ1-5 and V is TRBV5-1; 9 bases agree with TRBD1. Germline values: CDR1 SGHRS, CDR2 YFSETQ. This CDR3 has 15 residues. CDR3 in DNA: TGTGCCAGCAGCTTGGAGGGACAGGGTTACCAGCCCCAGCATTTT. As protein: CASSLEGQGYQPQHF. Full variable domain (outside the CDR3, taken from reference TRBV5-1 and TRBJ1-5): KAGVTQTPRYLIKTRGQQVTLSCSPISGHRSVSWYQQTPGQGLQFLFEYFSETQRNKGNFPGRFSGRQFSNSRSEMNVSTLELGDSALYLCASSLEGQGYQPQHFGDGTRLSIL.

This clonotype was counted between two and nine times. The chain combines TRBV7-2 with TRBJ2-1, with a weak D call TRBD1 (5 bases). The CDR3 has 12 amino acids. CDR1 is SGHTA, CDR2 FQGNSA, per germline. Trimming removed 1 base from V and 12 bases from J, with 10 bases in between. This CDR3 reads CASSLVRTWQFF. The CDR3 DNA reads as TGTGCCAGCAGCTTAGTCCGGACATGGCAGTTCTTC.

This clonotype was observed at least ten times. The V and J genes are TRBV28 and TRBJ2-7; tentatively, D is TRBD1 (6 bases). V was pared by 3 bases and J by 7 bases, with 16 bases between. This CDR3 comprises 14 residues. CDR1 is MDHEN, CDR2 SYDVKM, per germline. In nucleotides, the CDR3 is TGTGCCAGCAGTTTCCAGGGGCCCACGGGAGAGCAGTACTTC. Translating gives CASSFQGPTGEQYF.

This clonotype has at least ten counts. This rearrangement joins TRBV30 to TRBJ2-7; D is unresolved. Germline V gene data show CDR1 as GTSNPN and CDR2 as SVGIG (reference sequence). Trimming removed 0 bases at V and 5 bases at J, with 14 bases between. CDR3 length: 14 residues. The CDR3 region is CAWSVGSGVHEQYF. For the CDR3, the DNA is TGTGCCTGGAGTGTAGGTAGTGGAGTACACGAGCAGTACTTC.

This clonotype has a count of ten or more. The chain combines TRBV30 with TRBJ1-2; D unresolved. This CDR3 spans 12 amino acids. V lost 5 bases, J lost 8 bases, and 15 bases lay in between. Per germline, CDR1 GTSNPN and CDR2 SVGIG (reference sequence). CDR3 amino acids: CAWDIGIGGYTF. The CDR3 nucleotides are TGTGCCTGGGACATCGGAATAGGCGGCTACACCTTC.

The sample holds one count of this clonotype. The genes are TRBV6-2 or TRBV6-3 and TRBJ1-4, with D perhaps matching TRBD1 (5 bases). The CDR3 covers 15 residues. CDR1 and CDR2 from the germline V gene are MNHEY and SVGEGT. The ends were cut back, 0 bases at V and 6 bases at J, with 11 bases in the middle. CDR3 region: CASSYSGRVDEKLFF. In DNA form, the CDR3 reads TGTGCCAGCAGTTACTCGGGCAGGGTTGATGAAAAACTGTTTTTT.

At least ten counts were recorded for this clonotype. The CDR3 spells CASTRTGGKQFF. The CDR3 coding sequence is TGTGCCAGCACCCGGACAGGGGGCAAGCAGTTCTTC. This chain connects TRBV28 to TRBJ2-1, with 11 bases matching TRBD1. The CDR3 is 12 residues long. The V gene's germline CDR1 is MDHEN and CDR2 SYDVKM. V dropped 7 bases and J dropped 11; count of bases not matched to a gene: 4. The full variable domain, its missing parts supplied by reference TRBV28 and TRBJ2-1, is DVKVTQSSRYLVKRTGEKVFLECVQDMDHENMFWYRQDPGLGLRLIYFSYDVKMKEKGDIPEGYSVSREKKERFSLILESASTNQTSMYLCASTRTGGKQFFGPGTRLTVL.

The sample holds many counts of this clonotype. The V and J genes are TRBV28 and TRBJ2-1; D is uncertain. V lost 5 bases, J lost 0 bases, and 11 bases lay in between. CDR3 length equals 15 residues. Germline lookup yields CDR1 MDHEN and CDR2 SYDVKM. CDR3 loop: CASSLTPSSYNEQFF. The DNA for the CDR3 is TGTGCCAGCAGTCTCACACCGAGCTCCTACAATGAGCAGTTCTTC.